The 7 T cell receptor beta chains presented below share a single source sample, sequenced in a study of blood T cell repertoires in COVID-19. TCRdb's table, derived via immunoSEQ multiplex PCR, lists solely in-frame clones and lacks some. Of about 270,000 clones in the sample, roughly 80% were seen once. The specimen was peripheral blood. Receptors were obtained from a woman aged 45-59 years who had recovered from COVID-19.

The genes are TRBV7-2 and TRBJ1-2, with D tentatively TRBD1 (5 bases). V lost 3 bases and J 6 bases, leaving 17 bases between the germline ends. The V gene's germline CDR1 is SGHTA and CDR2 FQGNSA. CDR3 length: 15 residues. This chain's CDR3 is CASSLGGRGRHGYTF. The CDR3 bases are TGTGCCAGCAGCTTGGGGGGACGGGGACGCCATGGCTACACCTTC.

The rearrangement uses TRBV27 and TRBJ1-1; unclear D gene. V was clipped by 2 bases and J by 6 bases, with 10 bases between them. Germline CDR1 and CDR2: MNHEY and SMNVEV (reference sequence). CDR3 length equals 13 residues. The CDR3 DNA reads as TGTGCCAGCAGTTTAACTAGCCCTGCTGAAGCTTTCTTT. It codes for CASSLTSPAEAFF.

The chain recombines TRBV4-1 with TRBJ1-5, with D uncertain. The germline gives CDR1 MGHRA, CDR2 YSYEKL. V lost 3 bases and J lost 0, with 9 bases in between. The CDR3 loop spans 15 amino acids. CDR3 sequence reads: CASSQAGPSNQPQHF. CDR3 nucleotides: TGCGCCAGCAGCCAGGCGGGCCCTAGCAATCAGCCCCAGCATTTT.

The chain recombines TRBV5-4 with TRBJ2-3; weak D call: TRBD1 (6 bases). The V gene's germline CDR1 is SGHNT and CDR2 YYREEE (reference sequence). The CDR3 totals 15 residues. The V end was cut by 5 bases, the J end by 1 base, with 14 bases between. CDR3 amino acids: CASSSSGAGTDTQYF. In DNA form, the CDR3 reads TGTGCCAGCAGTTCGTCAGGGGCGGGCACAGATACGCAGTATTTT.

The CDR3 here is CASSLTGTSKGNEQFF. CDR3 coding DNA: TGTGCCAGCAGCCTAACCGGGACATCGAAAGGGAACGAGCAGTTCTTC. V gene TRBV3-1 (or the pseudogene TRBV3-2) combines with J gene TRBJ2-1; D is possibly TRBD1 (6 bases). CDR1 and CDR2 from the germline V gene are LGHDT and YNNKEL (reference sequence). This CDR3 region has 16 residues. The V and J ends lost 4 bases and 10 bases respectively, with 23 bases between them.

With regard to this clone: This same CDR3 is encoded by further DNA sequences in the sample. This chain joins TRBV19 and TRBJ1-4; 9 bases align to TRBD1. The germline gives CDR1 LNHDA, CDR2 SQIVND (reference sequence). This CDR3 is built from 15 residues. V trimming: 6 bases; J trimming: 3 bases; junction bases outside the gene matches: 5. CDR3 loop: CASSPTGGPNEKLFF. The CDR3 DNA reads as TGTGCCAGTAGCCCCACAGGGGGCCCTAATGAAAAACTGTTTTTT.

The chain combines TRBV6-1 with TRBJ1-6; the match to TRBD1 covers 8 bases. Trimming cost V 4 bases and J 7 bases; bases outside gene matches: 12. This CDR3 region has 17 residues. In germline, CDR1 is MNHNS, CDR2 SASEGT. Here the CDR3 reads CASSGVLGQGANSPLHF. CDR3 DNA sequence: TGTGCCAGCAGTGGGGTACTCGGGCAGGGGGCAAATTCACCCCTCCACTTT.